These 10 T cell receptor beta chains originate from one sample sequenced in a study of T cells in Graves' hyperthyroidism and ophthalmopathy. RNA transcripts yielded amplified TCR beta CDR3 regions. TCR CDR3 regions were first amplified by RT-PCR with HTBI primers. One entry per CDR3 protein results from TCRdb running MiXCR on the multiplex PCR reads. The sample yields approximately 600,000 distinct CDR3 sequences, 20% to 25% seen once. Sequenced sample: blood. The receptors originated from a man aged 25-40 years with Graves' ophthalmopathy.

CDR3: CASGTGFGTPLHF. The CDR3 DNA sequence: TGTGCCAGCGGAACAGGGTTTGGGACACCCCTCCACTTT. The V call is TRBV6-1, the J call TRBJ1-6; D might be TRBD1 (6 bases). Germline CDR1 MNHNS, CDR2 SASEGT. This CDR3 has 13 residues. V lost 8 bases and J lost 11, with 16 bases in between.

This clonotype has a handful of counts. The rearrangement joins TRBV28 to TRBJ2-7; D is ambiguous. Germline V gene lookup returns CDR1 MDHEN and CDR2 SYDVKM. V lost 2 bases to trimming and J lost 2 bases, with 10 bases between them. The CDR3 runs 14 residues. The CDR3 here is CASSLGQSPYEQYF. CDR3 in DNA: TGTGCCAGCAGTTTAGGGCAGAGCCCCTACGAGCAGTACTTC.

J is TRBJ1-3 and V is TRBV12-3 or TRBV12-4, with D uncertain. Trimming took 6 bases from V and 0 from J, leaving 12 bases between them. CDR3 length: 15 residues. CDR3 sequence (DNA): TGTGCCAGCAGACCGGGGTTGAGCTCTGGAAACACCATATATTTT. Translated: CASRPGLSSGNTIYF.

Only a few counts were recorded for this clonotype. The V and J genes are TRBV7-9 and TRBJ2-2; possibly TRBD1 for D (6 bases). The germline gives CDR1 SEHNR, CDR2 FQNEAQ (reference sequence). The CDR3 is 15 residues long. V lost 0 bases and J 5 bases, leaving 10 bases between the germline ends. In DNA form, the CDR3 reads TGTGCCAGCAGCTTAGCGAGGGGGTCAACCGGGGAGCTGTTTTTT. Its protein is CASSLARGSTGELFF.

At least ten counts were recorded for this clonotype. The chain is built from TRBV30 and TRBJ2-2, with a possible D match to TRBD1 (5 bases). The CDR3 totals 13 residues. The germline V gene has CDR1 GTSNPN and CDR2 SVGIG (reference sequence). Trimming took 0 bases from V and 5 from J, leaving 7 bases between them. CDR3: CAWSVDNTGELFF. The CDR3, as DNA: TGTGCCTGGAGTGTGGACAATACCGGGGAGCTGTTTTTT.

V and J are TRBV5-1 and TRBJ2-5, with D possibly called TRBD1 or TRBD2 (5 bases each). The CDR3 has 14 residues. Trimming took 8 bases from V and 4 from J, leaving 18 bases between them. Per germline, CDR1 SGHRS and CDR2 YFSETQ. The CDR3, as DNA: TGCGCCAGTGACGGGACCGGAACGGGAGAGACCCAGTACTTC. Encoded protein: CASDGTGTGETQYF.

This chain uses TRBV20-1 with TRBJ2-2, with TRBD1 as a possible D gene (5 bases). Trimming cost V 0 bases and J 5 bases, with 13 bases left between them. CDR3 size: 15 residues. Germline V gene data show CDR1 as DFQATT and CDR2 as SNEGSKA (reference sequence). CDR3 sequence reads: CSARDSQARTGELFF. CDR3 DNA: TGCAGTGCTAGAGATTCACAGGCGAGGACCGGGGAGCTGTTTTTT.

For this clonotype: An end of the junction differs from the germline gene, which may be a read error. Here the CDR3 reads CASSPADSGYNEQFF. The CDR3, as DNA: TGTGCCAGCAGCCCCGCAGATAGCGGGTACAATGAGCAGTTCTTC. The chain links TRBV5-1 to TRBJ2-1; TRBD2 matches at 7 bases. Germline CDR1 SGHRS, CDR2 YFSETQ. The CDR3 consists of 15 residues.

This clonotype was recorded at least ten times. The chain combines TRBV28 with TRBJ1-5; weak D call: TRBD1 (6 bases). The CDR3 has 13 residues. V gave up 4 bases and J gave up 6 bases, with 10 bases separating them. The germline gives CDR1 MDHEN, CDR2 SYDVKM. Here the CDR3 DNA reads TGTGCCAGCAGTTACGGGGGCGGTCAGCCCCAGCATTTT. The encoded protein is CASSYGGGQPQHF. Using reference TRBV28 and TRBJ1-5 for the parts outside the CDR3, the full variable domain is DVKVTQSSRYLVKRTGEKVFLECVQDMDHENMFWYRQDPGLGLRLIYFSYDVKMKEKGDIPEGYSVSREKKERFSLILESASTNQTSMYLCASSYGGGQPQHFGDGTRLSIL.

V usage is TRBV6-1 and J usage is TRBJ1-2; tentative D call: TRBD1 (6 bases). The CDR3 has 13 residues. Trimming took off 10 bases at V and 3 bases at J, with 15 bases between the two ends. Germline CDR1 and CDR2: MNHNS and SASEGT. The CDR3 sequence is CATRRQVHYGYTF. The CDR3 nucleotides read TGTGCCACCCGACGACAGGTCCACTATGGCTACACCTTC.